This T cell receptor (beta chain) comes out of a study of T cells in Graves' hyperthyroidism and ophthalmopathy. About the research overall: Upon initial diagnosis and before any treatment, peripheral blood was collected.

The source material, RNA transcripts, was used to amplify TCR beta CDR3 regions. Primed by the HTBI set, a first-round RT-PCR was run on the TCR CDR3. TCRdb redid the calling of the multiplex PCR reads with MiXCR, one entry per CDR3 protein. This table has about 210,000 distinct CDR3 sequences, 17% appearing once. V lost 4 bases and J lost 6; bases outside the gene matches: 8. The germline gives CDR1 SNHLY, CDR2 FYNNEI. The CDR3 length is 15 residues. This clonotype has only a few counts. No progression to ophthalmopathy during 18 months of follow-up defined stable disease. Orbital computed tomography and thyroid ultrasound, together with serum TRAb and thyroxine and clinical symptoms, were used for diagnoses.

The material sequenced was blood. This sequence joins TRBV2 and TRBJ2-1, with 8 nucleotides matching TRBD2. The receptor comes from a man aged 50 to 60 with Graves' hyperthyroidism. The DNA of the CDR3 is TGTGCCAGCAGTGGGCTCACGGGAGGGTTCAATGAGCAGTTCTTC. This encodes CASSGLTGGFNEQFF.